Shown below are 16 T cell receptor beta chains from a single sample sequenced in a study of identical twins. TCRdb fed the 5' RACE reads into MiXCR, producing one record per CDR3 protein. Seen here are about 920,000 distinct CDR3 sequences, more than 9% observed once, and the top ten hold 1.5% to 2%. In addition, the sample was reused for a study of yellow fever vaccine responses in identical twins.

The sample consisted of PBMCs. These receptors originate from a woman aged 18-29 years in good health.

This clonotype was detected only a few times. This chain uses TRBV28 with TRBJ1-1; TRBD1 aligns across 8 bases. Looked up from germline, CDR1 is MDHEN and CDR2 is SYDVKM. The CDR3 length is 15 residues. Losses at the gene ends were 5 bases for V and 2 bases for J; bases not matched to a gene: 7. This chain's CDR3 is CASSPGDRQNTEAFF. In DNA form, the CDR3 reads TGTGCCAGCAGTCCCGGGGACAGGCAAAACACTGAAGCTTTCTTT.

This clonotype occurred a few times. The chain has TRBV5-1 and TRBJ2-5; no reliable D call. Trimming removed 2 bases from V and 0 bases from J, with 11 bases in between. This CDR3 region has 15 residues. The V gene's germline CDR1 is SGHRS and CDR2 YFSETQ. The CDR3 nucleotides read TGCGCCAGCAGCTTAGGCTATACGTACCAAGAGACCCAGTACTTC. This translates into CASSLGYTYQETQYF. The whole variable domain, remainder taken from reference TRBV5-1 and TRBJ2-5, is KAGVTQTPRYLIKTRGQQVTLSCSPISGHRSVSWYQQTPGQGLQFLFEYFSETQRNKGNFPGRFSGRQFSNSRSEMNVSTLELGDSALYLCASSLGYTYQETQYFGPGTRLLVL.

This clonotype showed up many times. The V gene is TRBV5-1, the J gene TRBJ2-7; 8 positions agree with TRBD2. Germline V lookup: CDR1 SGHRS, CDR2 YFSETQ. The V gene end was trimmed by 3 bases and the J gene end by 4 bases; junction bases not matched to a gene: 6. CDR3 size: 14 residues. The CDR3 sequence: CASSSGLVVYEQYF. In DNA form, the CDR3 reads TGCGCCAGCAGCTCGGGACTAGTAGTTTACGAGCAGTACTTC.

This clonotype was detected many times. The V and J genes are TRBV5-1 and TRBJ1-1, with D perhaps matching TRBD1 (6 bases). The CDR3 extends over 13 amino acids. The V end lost 6 bases, the J end lost 1 base, and 10 bases lay between the germline ends. Germline lookup yields CDR1 SGHRS and CDR2 YFSETQ. CDR3 nucleotide sequence: TGCGCCAGCACCCAGGGACAGAACACTGAAGCTTTCTTT. Translating gives CASTQGQNTEAFF. The full variable domain, completed using reference TRBV5-1 and TRBJ1-1, is KAGVTQTPRYLIKTRGQQVTLSCSPISGHRSVSWYQQTPGQGLQFLFEYFSETQRNKGNFPGRFSGRQFSNSRSEMNVSTLELGDSALYLCASTQGQNTEAFFGQGTRLTVV.

This clonotype has just a few counts. The rearrangement joins TRBV20-1 to TRBJ2-5; 13 bases fit TRBD2. The germline V gene encodes CDR1 DFQATT and CDR2 SNEGSKA (reference sequence). This CDR3 comprises 18 residues. J lost 5 bases, V lost 5 bases, and 17 bases had no gene match. DNA for the CDR3: TGCAGTGCTCCCGAGACTAGCGGGGGGCTTATTGTAATGGAGACCCAGTACTTC. It translates to CSAPETSGGLIVMETQYF.

This clonotype was found many times. This sequence joins TRBV20-1 and TRBJ2-3; 13 positions match TRBD2. This CDR3 comprises 18 residues. The V gene end was trimmed by 2 bases and the J gene end by 2 bases; junction bases not matched to a gene: 10. Germline CDR1 and CDR2: DFQATT and SNEGSKA (reference sequence). CDR3 coding DNA: TGCAGTGCTAGACCTTGGACTAGCGGGAGTGTTTCCACAGATACGCAGTATTTT. Its protein is CSARPWTSGSVSTDTQYF.

In its sample, this clonotype was seen a few times. The rearrangement links TRBV28 to TRBJ2-1; the D is unclear. The V gene's germline CDR1 is MDHEN and CDR2 SYDVKM. Trimming pared 5 bases from V and 10 bases from J, leaving 6 bases between. The CDR3 is 10 amino acids. Here the CDR3 reads CASSPLEQFF. The CDR3 DNA sequence: TGTGCCAGCAGTCCCCTAGAGCAGTTCTTC.

V is TRBV6-6 and J is TRBJ2-7; D not certain. CDR1 and CDR2 (germline): MNHNY, SVGAGI (reference sequence). V was clipped by 7 bases and J by 2 bases, with 12 bases between them. The CDR3 is made up of 13 amino acids. The CDR3 DNA follows: TGTGCCAGCACTCACAGCAGTCCCTACGAGCAGTACTTC. It yields the protein CASTHSSPYEQYF.

This chain uses TRBV4-1 with TRBJ1-6, with TRBD1 identical over 9 bases. CDR1 MGHRA and CDR2 YSYEKL come from the germline V gene. Germline trimming cut 1 base from V and 10 bases from J; bases unmatched to any gene: 17. The CDR3 is 19 amino acids. The CDR3 protein is CASSQARGGTDRGGSPLHF. The CDR3 DNA sequence: TGCGCCAGCAGCCAAGCGAGGGGGGGCACGGACAGGGGAGGCTCACCCCTCCACTTT.

The chain couples TRBV20-1 to TRBJ2-7; 7 positions match TRBD1. V lost 6 bases, J lost 2 bases, and 7 bases stayed unmatched. CDR3 length: 13 residues. Germline V gene lookup returns CDR1 DFQATT and CDR2 SNEGSKA (reference sequence). The CDR3 is CSARTGLTYEQYF. The CDR3 DNA reads TGCAGTGCCCGGACAGGTCTCACCTACGAGCAGTACTTC.

The J gene is TRBJ1-6, the V gene TRBV5-1; D unclear. Trimming shortened V by 4 bases and J by 12 bases, and 20 bases separated the two germline ends. Germline CDR1 SGHRS, CDR2 YFSETQ. The CDR3 length is 15 residues. The CDR3 spells CASSERPTSVGPLHF. CDR3 bases: TGCGCCAGCAGCGAAAGGCCGACTAGTGTTGGACCCCTCCACTTT. Filled out from reference TRBV5-1 and TRBJ1-6, the complete variable domain reads KAGVTQTPRYLIKTRGQQVTLSCSPISGHRSVSWYQQTPGQGLQFLFEYFSETQRNKGNFPGRFSGRQFSNSRSEMNVSTLELGDSALYLCASSERPTSVGPLHFGNGTRLTVT.

This clonotype was detected only a few times. This chain links TRBV25-1 with TRBJ2-2; 8 positions agree with TRBD2. CDR1 is MGHDK, CDR2 SYGVNS, per germline. The CDR3 has 17 amino acids. The junction had 5 bases not matched to a gene; V was cut back by 1 base and J by 1 base. The CDR3 here is CASSEWAGGMNTGELFF. The CDR3 region has the DNA TGTGCCAGCAGTGAATGGGCGGGGGGAATGAACACCGGGGAGCTGTTTTTT.

This clonotype was counted ten times or more. This chain joins TRBV5-1 and TRBJ2-7, with TRBD1 matching over 7 bases. Germline CDR1 reads SGHRS; CDR2 reads YFSETQ. With V trimmed by 3 bases and J by 2 bases, 5 bases remained unmatched. The CDR3 is 14 residues long. The CDR3: CASSSTGTAYEQYF. The CDR3 DNA sequence: TGCGCCAGCAGCTCTACCGGGACAGCCTACGAGCAGTACTTC.

The chain couples TRBV12-3 or TRBV12-4 to TRBJ2-1, with 10 bases lining up with TRBD2. The CDR3 has 13 amino acids. V gave up 7 bases and J gave up 10 bases; unmatched junction bases: 7. The CDR3 loop is CASTRTSGGEQFF. The CDR3 DNA reads TGTGCCAGCACCCGGACTAGCGGAGGGGAGCAGTTCTTC.

V is TRBV7-6 and J is TRBJ1-2; a weak D match, TRBD1 (6 bases). The CDR3 has 13 residues. Trimming stripped 5 bases from V and 6 bases from J, with 13 bases between. The germline gives CDR1 SGHVS, CDR2 FNYEAQ. The CDR3 reads CASSARGGDGYTF. The CDR3 nucleotides are TGTGCCAGCAGCGCGAGGGGGGGGGATGGCTACACCTTC. The variable domain in full, completed from reference TRBV7-6 and TRBJ1-2, reads GAGVSQSPRYKVTKRGQDVALRCDPISGHVSLYWYRQALGQGPEFLTYFNYEAQQDKSGLPNDRFSAERPEGSISTLTIQRTEQRDSAMYRCASSARGGDGYTFGSGTRLTVV.

This clonotype has at least ten counts. This chain links TRBV12-3 or TRBV12-4 with TRBJ1-2; D remains ambiguous. The CDR3 is 12 amino acids. With 3 bases removed from V and 6 bases from J, the gap between germline ends came to 8 bases. CDR3 nucleotide sequence: TGTGCCAGCAGTTTCGGTACTAATGGCTACACCTTC. It is translated as CASSFGTNGYTF.